This TCR beta chain appears in the sequencing data of a study of blood T cell repertoires in COVID-19. Study-level background: The origin of the acute and convalescent COVID-19 samples was the United States, Italy and Spain. Sources were T cells, B-cell-depleted T cells, or PBMCs; the material itself was cDNA or gDNA.

Germline-derived CDR1 and CDR2 are SGHVS and FNYEAQ. CDR3 length equals 16 residues. V was pared by 1 base and J by 0 bases, with 10 bases between. Original methodology: Amplification with reference gene primers provided the estimates of nucleated cell counts. Assay used: immunoSEQ multiplex PCR; TCRdb lists only in-frame clones, some missing. V and J calls and clone size follow that table, whereas D and trimming were derived from the DNA. This table has approximately 250,000 clones, 86% appearing once. The gene calls are TRBV7-6 and TRBJ1-3; no clear D. Material for sequencing was peripheral blood. The receptor was derived from a man aged 40-50 years with active or convalescent COVID-19. CDR3 loop: CASSLGRSSSGNTIYF. CDR3 coding DNA: TGTGCCAGCAGCTTAGGGAGATCCTCCTCTGGAAACACCATATATTTT. The variable domain in full, with the rest retrieved from reference TRBV7-6 and TRBJ1-3, is GAGVSQSPRYKVTKRGQDVALRCDPISGHVSLYWYRQALGQGPEFLTYFNYEAQQDKSGLPNDRFSAERPEGSISTLTIQRTEQRDSAMYRCASSLGRSSSGNTIYFGEGSWLTVV.